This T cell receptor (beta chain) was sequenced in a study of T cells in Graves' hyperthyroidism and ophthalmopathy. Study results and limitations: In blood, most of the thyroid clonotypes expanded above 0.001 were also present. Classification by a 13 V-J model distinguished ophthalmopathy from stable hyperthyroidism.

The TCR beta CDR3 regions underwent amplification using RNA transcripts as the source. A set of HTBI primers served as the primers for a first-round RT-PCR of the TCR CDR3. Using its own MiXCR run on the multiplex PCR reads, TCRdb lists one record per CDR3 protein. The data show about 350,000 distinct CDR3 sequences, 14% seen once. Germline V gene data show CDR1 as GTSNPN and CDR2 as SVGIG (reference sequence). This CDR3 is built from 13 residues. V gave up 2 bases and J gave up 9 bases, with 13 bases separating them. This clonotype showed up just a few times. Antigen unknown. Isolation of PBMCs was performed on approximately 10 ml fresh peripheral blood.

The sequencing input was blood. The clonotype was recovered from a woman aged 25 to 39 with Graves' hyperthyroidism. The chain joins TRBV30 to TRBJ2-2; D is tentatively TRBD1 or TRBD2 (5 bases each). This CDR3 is CAWSLRRDRELFF. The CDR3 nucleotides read TGTGCCTGGAGTTTACGTCGGGACCGGGAGCTGTTTTTT.